The entry below describes one T cell receptor beta chain. These data come from a study of blood T cell repertoires in COVID-19. Profiling relied on immunoSEQ multiplex PCR, and the TCRdb table lists in-frame clones only, not all of them. The sample records around 200,000 clones, about 83% being singletons. The length of the CDR3 is 13 residues. Trimming shortened V by 5 bases and J by 4 bases, and 12 bases separated the two germline ends. Germline CDR1 is SGHVS and CDR2 is FNYEAQ. The TCR originated in a man aged 55 to 70 who had recovered from COVID-19. Sequenced input: peripheral blood. V usage is TRBV7-6 and J usage is TRBJ2-7; tentatively, D is TRBD1 (5 bases). The chain's CDR3 is CASSKQGWYEQYF. DNA of the CDR3: TGTGCCAGCAGCAAGCAGGGTTGGTACGAGCAGTACTTC.